This T cell receptor beta chain comes out of a study of cytomegalovirus exposure and HLA in healthy donors (dated by TCRdb to about 2017). For the study in its entirety: According to an earlier analysis of several hundred of the donors, about 180 million T cells yielded 90 million to 140 million unique TCR beta sequences and about 300 Gb of sequence data. HLA typing covered class I and class II loci at four-digit resolution. Donor age, sex, ethnicity and CMV serostatus were compiled together with the repertoire data. The genetic ancestry cluster associated with self-reported Caucasian donors included roughly four fifths of the 398 genotyped donors. Roughly 300 gigabases of sequencing data and 80 million or so unique TCR sequences were included in an early release covering 550 to 650 HLA-typed donors. In addition to the first cohort of roughly 670 subjects, a separate validation cohort of approximately 120 different subjects was used. Among some 400 genotyped donors of the cohort, an average of around 250,000 unique TCR beta nucleotide sequences was sequenced per donor, of which about 19% were non-productive. The study combined high-throughput TCR immunosequencing, statistical association of individual TCRs with disease status, and machine learning to predict cytomegalovirus infection status. The study profiled the T cell repertoires of 666 subjects by immunosequencing and related them to cytomegalovirus serostatus. A later genetic analysis took genome-wide SNP genotypes for about 55% of the roughly 670 donors and used that subset as a discovery cohort. An earlier analysis of around 580 of the donors used high-throughput TCR beta sequencing to judge whether each TCR beta V gene segment behaved as functional or pseudogenic. The aim of the study was to test whether cataloging public T cell receptors could identify signatures of past pathogen exposure. A later analysis re-examined previously published TCR beta repertoires from 610 or so donors and added high-resolution HLA genotyping to investigate patterns of TCR occurrence. Typing coverage varied by locus: roughly 629-640 donors for A, B, C, DRB1 and DQB1; some 520 for DQA1; over 600 for DPA1; around 450 for DPB1. Every repertoire in the discovery cohort had been generated on one and the same sequencing platform. Rather than drawing on any new phenotypic data, the later analysis identified candidate immune exposures from TCR beta sequences and the way those sequences occurred across donors. Because of strong linkage in the cohort, a few DR-DQ haplotypes were treated as single units for association and clustering. The paper as a whole reports these results and caveats: The earlier analysis of 587 of the donors excluded approximately 17 rarely observed V segments, including chromosome 9 orphons, because counts were too low. A later analysis found that HLA-associated TCR beta chains were more clonally expanded and had lower generation probabilities than equally common non-associated chains. A total of roughly 160 TCR beta chains were listed by the study as associated with cytomegalovirus. Linkage disequilibrium might explain the correlated functional status among segregating V segments, but an unknown experimental factor could not be ruled out. It was suggested by the authors that the approach could potentially be generalized to other disease states and immunological phenotypes. Because HLA typing was unavailable for some donors at each locus, only the typed subset was used in association tests. In this cohort, only TCR beta chains were sequenced, and detectable features were limited by the absence of alpha or paired-chain data. A later analysis found that most CMV-associated TCR beta chains appeared HLA-restricted, with HLA associations seemingly driven largely by CMV exposure. The classifier was reported to diagnose cytomegalovirus status with high specificity and sensitivity in both the original and validation cohorts. A later genetic analysis associated a missense DCLRE1C variant with V-gene and J-gene trimming of TCR beta chains, and an independent cohort replicated the association. The only immune exposure information available for the cohort was CMV serostatus. Sequencing depth was assumed to be roughly uniform across donors in the presence/absence analyses, though that assumption may not hold. In a later genetic analysis, fewer N-insertions in productive TCRs were reported among donors in an Asian-associated ancestry cluster than the approximately 710-donor mean. A further reported finding was that TCR beta sequences accurately predicted the HLA-A and HLA-B alleles for most subjects in the first cohort. When HLA alleles, especially DR and DQ, strongly co-occurred, attributing TCR associations to individual alleles was difficult. A later analysis reported that several top co-occurrence clusters appeared linked to parvovirus B19, influenza, CMV and Epstein-Barr virus. According to a later analysis, TCR association rates differed among HLA loci, with DRB1 alleles showing the most associated TCRs and HLA-C alleles showing the fewest. A cluster of highly shared sequence variants was judged likely to represent a technical artifact of the sequencing pipeline. A few of the identified cytomegalovirus-associated TCR beta chains were confirmed in vitro to be specific for cytomegalovirus antigens. Most TCR sequences were observed very rarely across donors, whereas some public TCRs were present in many individuals. In an earlier analysis of fewer than 750 of the donors, most TCR beta V segments were observed in productive rearrangements about 87% or about 30% of the time, broadly matching IMGT annotations. A later analysis associated about 17,000 TCR beta sequences with specific HLA alleles at a false discovery rate of 0.05. Because the 87-base-pair reads could not distinguish some IMGT-functional V segments, including TRBV6-2 and TRBV6-3, those segments were excluded.

In total, fewer than 750 healthy bone marrow donors made up the cohort. At the time of sampling, every cohort member was nominally healthy, though immune exposures that went unrecorded were likely present. The donor tested CMV seronegative, placing the donor among the approximately 400 seronegative members of the cohort. A peripheral blood sample was provided by each donor, and peripheral blood mononuclear cells were used for TCR beta sequencing. The Qiagen DNeasy Blood Extraction Kit was used to extract genomic DNA from the blood cell samples. The library was generated by the immunoSEQ multiplex PCR assay. For the multiplex PCR, a mixture combining 60 forward primers for TCR Vbeta segments and 13 reverse primers for TCR Jbeta segments was used. Amplification of the CDR3 region of rearranged TCR beta genes was performed with a multiplex PCR assay on genomic DNA. On the Illumina HiSeq System, the amplified TCR beta libraries were sequenced as 87-base-pair reads. The study's processing was this. In a later analysis, roughly 80 million unique TCR beta chains were counted across the roughly 610 repertoires, and approximately 9.9 million of these chains were shared by at least two donors. A nearest-neighbor algorithm error-corrected the raw reads and collapsed the reads into unique sequences, merging closely related sequences to remove PCR and sequencing errors. Alignment of CDR3 sequences to IMGT reference sequences was used to assign V, D and J gene segments. For a sequence to be retained, a match of at least six nucleotides to both a V gene segment and a J gene segment was required. A rearrangement counted as productive if the CDR3 had no stop codons and remained in frame with V and J, and every other rearrangement counted as non-productive. Following IMGT convention, CDR3 was defined as the stretch from the second conserved V-encoded cysteine to the conserved J-encoded phenylalanine. The earlier analysis of 500 to 750 of the donors excluded any sequence lacking an unambiguous match to a single V gene segment. In an earlier analysis of approximately 560 of the donors, a V segment was called functional when productive rearrangements were above 56.7%, and segregating when the standard deviation between donors exceeded 5%. A statistical classification framework was built to diagnose cytomegalovirus status from the catalog of TCR beta chain sequences. V and J gene assignment, in a later analysis, came from comparing TCR nucleotide sequences with IMGT/GENE-DB human TR gene sequences. A later analysis assigned CDR3 sequences and most-parsimonious VDJ recombination scenarios with the TCRdist pipeline. In a later analysis, each TCR beta chain was defined by its CDR3 amino acid sequence together with its V-gene family, and reads lacking a unique V-gene family were excluded. As a way to deal with suspected cross-contamination and a sequencing artifact, a later analysis dropped 592 nucleotide sequences that were highly shared and had low generation probability. In a later analysis, a clonal expansion index was calculated for each public chain from normalized within-repertoire ranks of inferred template counts. In a later analysis, generation probabilities were computed using a VDJ recombination model fitted to out-of-frame rearrangements, and the results were checked against IGoR. In a later analysis, TCR-TCR, TCR-HLA and TCR-CMV co-occurrence was scored with hypergeometric tests, and a repertoire-size bias correction was applied to TCR pairs. False discovery rates were estimated in a later analysis by permuting HLA or CMV assignments 20 times. A later analysis grouped co-occurring TCRs with DBSCAN, adding TCRdist sequence similarity when clustering within HLA-allele-positive subsets. Repertoires with fewer than 30,000 or more than 120,000 public chains were left out of co-occurrence clustering, as were a handful of repertoires with anomalous nucleotide sharing. Not all clones reach the TCRdb copy of this immuneACCESS table, which keeps in-frame sequences only. Checked studies attribute under half of the gap to unresolved V genes and leave the rest unexplained. For V, J and clone size, that table is used; D and trimming come from the DNA. Across this sample there are approximately 100,000 clones, with about 80% seen only once. Of the sample, 3.5% to 5% is held by the ten largest clones.

Concerning this clone itself: Its antigen specificity is not known. There are no base qualities to consult, and no much larger clone falls within one base.

The germline V gene specifies MGHDK as CDR1 and SYGVNS as CDR2. From its cysteine to its phenylalanine, the CDR3 spans 13 amino acids. The entry retains the CDR3 DNA only, 39 bases that are in frame from base 1. V sheds 6 bases and J sheds 6 bases, leaving 14 bases between their ends. The receptor's source is a man aged 40-49 years in good health and CMV-seronegative. Source material: PBMCs. This chain joins TRBV25-1 to TRBJ1-1, with TRBD1 tentatively as D gene (6 bases match). The DNA is as follows: TGTGCCAGCAGGGCAGGGGAGAAGTCTGAAGCTTTCTTT. Protein translation: CASRAGEKSEAFF.